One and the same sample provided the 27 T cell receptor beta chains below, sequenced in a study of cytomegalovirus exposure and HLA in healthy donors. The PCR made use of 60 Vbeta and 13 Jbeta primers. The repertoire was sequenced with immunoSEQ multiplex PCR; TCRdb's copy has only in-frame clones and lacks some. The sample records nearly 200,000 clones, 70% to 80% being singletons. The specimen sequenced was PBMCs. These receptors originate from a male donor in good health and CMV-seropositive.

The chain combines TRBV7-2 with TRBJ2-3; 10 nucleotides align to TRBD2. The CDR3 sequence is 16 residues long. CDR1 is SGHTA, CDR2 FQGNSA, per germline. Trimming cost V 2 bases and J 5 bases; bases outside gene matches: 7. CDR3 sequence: CASSLWSGGAGDTQYF. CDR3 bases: TGTGCCAGCAGCTTATGGAGCGGGGGGGCTGGAGATACGCAGTATTTT. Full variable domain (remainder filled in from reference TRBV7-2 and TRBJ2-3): GAGVSQSPSNKVTEKGKDVELRCDPISGHTALYWYRQSLGQGLEFLIYFQGNSAPDKSGLPSDRFSAERTGGSVSTLTIQRTQQEDSAVYLCASSLWSGGAGDTQYFGPGTRLTVL.

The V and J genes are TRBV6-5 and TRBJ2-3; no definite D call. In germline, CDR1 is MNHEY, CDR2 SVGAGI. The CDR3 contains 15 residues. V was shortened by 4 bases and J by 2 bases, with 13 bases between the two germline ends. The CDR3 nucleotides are TGTGCCAGCAGTTTTCGAAGCTATGACACAGATACGCAGTATTTT. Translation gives CASSFRSYDTDTQYF.

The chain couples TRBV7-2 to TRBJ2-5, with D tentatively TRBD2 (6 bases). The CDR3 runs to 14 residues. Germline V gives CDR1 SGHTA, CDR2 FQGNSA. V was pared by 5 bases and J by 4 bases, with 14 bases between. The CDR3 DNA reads TGTGCCAGCAGCCCCCGGAGGGTTCGAGAGACCCAGTACTTC. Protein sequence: CASSPRRVRETQYF.

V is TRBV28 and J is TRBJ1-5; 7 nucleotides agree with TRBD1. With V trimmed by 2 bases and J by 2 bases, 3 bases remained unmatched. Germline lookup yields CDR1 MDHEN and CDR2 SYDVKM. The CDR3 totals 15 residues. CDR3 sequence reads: CASSLRDRGNQPQHF. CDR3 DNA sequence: TGTGCCAGCAGTTTAAGGGACAGAGGCAATCAGCCCCAGCATTTT.

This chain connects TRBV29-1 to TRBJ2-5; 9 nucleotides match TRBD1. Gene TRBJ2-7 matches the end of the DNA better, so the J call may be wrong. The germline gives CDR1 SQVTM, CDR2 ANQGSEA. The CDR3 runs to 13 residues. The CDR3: CSGSGTGLDEQYF. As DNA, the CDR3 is TGCAGCGGGAGCGGGACAGGGCTGGACGAGCAGTACTTC.

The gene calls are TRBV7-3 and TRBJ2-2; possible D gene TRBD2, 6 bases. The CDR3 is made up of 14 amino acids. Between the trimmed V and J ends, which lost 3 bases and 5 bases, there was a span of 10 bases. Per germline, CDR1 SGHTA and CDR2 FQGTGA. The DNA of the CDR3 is TGTGCCAGCAGCTTTGGGGGGTTTACCGGGGAGCTGTTTTTT. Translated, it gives CASSFGGFTGELFF.

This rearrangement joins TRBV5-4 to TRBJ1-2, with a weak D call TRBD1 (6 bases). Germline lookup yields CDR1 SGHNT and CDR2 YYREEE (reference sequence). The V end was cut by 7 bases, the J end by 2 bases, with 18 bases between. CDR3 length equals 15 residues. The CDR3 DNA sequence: TGTGCCAGCCAAACCGGGACAACGGTGAACTATGGCTACACCTTC. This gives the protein CASQTGTTVNYGYTF.

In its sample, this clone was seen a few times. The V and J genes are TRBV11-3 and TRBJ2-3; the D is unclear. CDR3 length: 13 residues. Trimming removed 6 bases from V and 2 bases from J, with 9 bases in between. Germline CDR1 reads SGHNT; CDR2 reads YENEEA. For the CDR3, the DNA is TGTGCCAGCAGAGATGGGCTCACAGATACGCAGTATTTT. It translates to CASRDGLTDTQYF.

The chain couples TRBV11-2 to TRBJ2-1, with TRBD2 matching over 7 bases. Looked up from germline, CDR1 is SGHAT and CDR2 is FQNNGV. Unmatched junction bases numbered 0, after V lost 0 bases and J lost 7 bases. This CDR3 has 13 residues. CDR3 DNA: TGTGCCAGCAGCTTAGAAGCGGGGAATGAGCAGTTCTTC. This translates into CASSLEAGNEQFF.

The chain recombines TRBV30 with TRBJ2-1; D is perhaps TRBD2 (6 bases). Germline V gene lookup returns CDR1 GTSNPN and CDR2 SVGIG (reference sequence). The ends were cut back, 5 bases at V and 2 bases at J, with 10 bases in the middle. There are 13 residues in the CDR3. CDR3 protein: CAWLPGAYNEQFF. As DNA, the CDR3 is TGTGCCTGGCTCCCGGGAGCCTACAATGAGCAGTTCTTC.

The CDR3 here is CATSRERGSYEQYF. Written as DNA, the CDR3 is TGTGCCACCAGCAGAGAGAGAGGCTCCTACGAGCAGTACTTC. J is TRBJ2-7 and V is TRBV15; no clear D. CDR1 and CDR2 from the germline V gene are LNHNV and YYDKDF (reference sequence). V lost 0 bases to trimming and J lost 0 bases, with 6 bases between them. This CDR3 has 14 amino acids.

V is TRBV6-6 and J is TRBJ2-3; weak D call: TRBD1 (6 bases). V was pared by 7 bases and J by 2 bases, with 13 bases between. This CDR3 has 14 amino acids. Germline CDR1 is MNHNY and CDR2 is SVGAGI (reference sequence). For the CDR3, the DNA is TGTGCCAGCATGATGGCAGGGGACACAGATACGCAGTATTTT. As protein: CASMMAGDTDTQYF.

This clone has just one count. The CDR3 bases are TGCGCCAGCAGCTTGGATAGCGGACTGACAATGGATGAGCAGTTCTTC. This codes for CASSLDSGLTMDEQFF. V gene TRBV5-1 combines with J gene TRBJ2-1, with D possibly matching TRBD2 (6 bases). Germline CDR1 SGHRS, CDR2 YFSETQ. There are 16 residues in the CDR3. Trimming removed 0 bases at V and 8 bases at J, with 18 bases between. Full variable domain (rest looked up from reference TRBV5-1 and TRBJ2-1): KAGVTQTPRYLIKTRGQQVTLSCSPISGHRSVSWYQQTPGQGLQFLFEYFSETQRNKGNFPGRFSGRQFSNSRSEMNVSTLELGDSALYLCASSLDSGLTMDEQFFGPGTRLTVL.

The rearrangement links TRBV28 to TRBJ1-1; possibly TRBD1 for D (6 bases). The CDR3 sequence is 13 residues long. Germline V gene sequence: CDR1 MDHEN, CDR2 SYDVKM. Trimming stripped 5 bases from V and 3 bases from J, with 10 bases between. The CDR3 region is CASSPNRDTEAFF. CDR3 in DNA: TGTGCCAGCAGTCCAAACAGGGACACTGAAGCTTTCTTT.

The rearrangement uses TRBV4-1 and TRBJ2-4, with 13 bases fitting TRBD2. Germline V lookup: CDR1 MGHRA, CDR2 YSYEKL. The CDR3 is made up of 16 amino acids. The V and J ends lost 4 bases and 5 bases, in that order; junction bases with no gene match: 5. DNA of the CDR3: TGCGCCAGCAGCCGAAGCGGGACTAGCGGGGAAAACATTCAGTACTTC. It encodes CASSRSGTSGENIQYF.

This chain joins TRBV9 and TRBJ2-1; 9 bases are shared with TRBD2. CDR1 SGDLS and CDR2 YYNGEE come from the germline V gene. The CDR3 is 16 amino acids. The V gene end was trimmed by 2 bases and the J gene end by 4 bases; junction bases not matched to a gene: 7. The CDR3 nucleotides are TGTGCCAGCAGCGTGGATACTAGCGGGCGGTACAATGAGCAGTTCTTC. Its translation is CASSVDTSGRYNEQFF.

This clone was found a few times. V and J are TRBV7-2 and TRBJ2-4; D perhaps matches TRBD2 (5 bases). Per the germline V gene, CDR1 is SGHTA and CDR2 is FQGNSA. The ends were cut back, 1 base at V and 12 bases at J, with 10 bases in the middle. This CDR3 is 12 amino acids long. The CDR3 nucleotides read TGTGCCAGCAGCTTAGTGGGAGAGACTCAGTACTTC. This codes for CASSLVGETQYF.

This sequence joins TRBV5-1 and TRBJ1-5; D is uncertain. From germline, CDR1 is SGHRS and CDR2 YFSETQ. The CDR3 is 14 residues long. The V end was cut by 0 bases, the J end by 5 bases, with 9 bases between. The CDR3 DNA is TGCGCCAGCAGCTTGGACGGTCCTGATCAGCCCCAGCATTTT. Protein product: CASSLDGPDQPQHF. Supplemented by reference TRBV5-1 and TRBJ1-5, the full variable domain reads KAGVTQTPRYLIKTRGQQVTLSCSPISGHRSVSWYQQTPGQGLQFLFEYFSETQRNKGNFPGRFSGRQFSNSRSEMNVSTLELGDSALYLCASSLDGPDQPQHFGDGTRLSIL.

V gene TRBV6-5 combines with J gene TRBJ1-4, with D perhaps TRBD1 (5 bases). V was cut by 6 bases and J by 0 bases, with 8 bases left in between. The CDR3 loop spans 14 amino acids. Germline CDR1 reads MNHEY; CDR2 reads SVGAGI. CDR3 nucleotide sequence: TGTGCCAGCAGAGGGGTGGCAACTAATGAAAAACTGTTTTTT. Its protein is CASRGVATNEKLFF.

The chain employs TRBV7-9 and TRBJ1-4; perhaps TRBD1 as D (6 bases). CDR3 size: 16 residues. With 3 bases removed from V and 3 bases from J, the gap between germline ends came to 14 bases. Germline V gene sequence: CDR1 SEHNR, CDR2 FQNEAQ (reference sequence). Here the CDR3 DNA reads TGTGCCAGCAGCTTTCCGAAGGGGGAGCCTAATGAAAAACTGTTTTTT. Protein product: CASSFPKGEPNEKLFF.

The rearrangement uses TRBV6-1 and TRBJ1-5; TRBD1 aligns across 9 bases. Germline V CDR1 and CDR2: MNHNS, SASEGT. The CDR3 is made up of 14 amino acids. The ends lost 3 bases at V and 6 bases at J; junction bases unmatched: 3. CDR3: CASSDTGGGQPQHF. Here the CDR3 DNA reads TGTGCCAGCAGTGATACAGGGGGCGGTCAGCCCCAGCATTTT.

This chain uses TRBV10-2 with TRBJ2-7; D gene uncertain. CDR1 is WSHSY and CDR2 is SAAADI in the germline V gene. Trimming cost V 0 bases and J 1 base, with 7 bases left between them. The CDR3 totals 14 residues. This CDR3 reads CASSESPSSYEQYF. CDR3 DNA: TGCGCCAGCAGTGAGTCTCCCTCTTCCTACGAGCAGTACTTC.

CDR3 amino acids: CASSRIPGGSSDTQYF. CDR3 bases: TGTGCCAGTAGCCGGATACCGGGGGGGTCTAGCGATACGCAGTATTTT. This chain uses TRBV19 with TRBJ2-3, with 8 bases fitting TRBD2. The V gene's germline CDR1 is LNHDA and CDR2 SQIVND (reference sequence). The trim removed 6 bases at V and 6 bases at J, leaving 14 bases unmatched. This CDR3 contains 16 residues.

CDR3 bases: TGCGCCAGCAGCTCTACTTGGACAGGGAAAGAGACCCAGTACTTC. Translated, it gives CASSSTWTGKETQYF. V and J are TRBV5-1 and TRBJ2-5, with 8 bases matching TRBD1. This CDR3 spans 15 amino acids. In germline, CDR1 is SGHRS, CDR2 YFSETQ. The V gene end was trimmed by 3 bases and the J gene end by 3 bases; junction bases not matched to a gene: 7.

CDR3 sequence: CASSPQLGGQETQYF. For the CDR3, the DNA is TGTGCCAGCTCACCACAACTAGGGGGCCAAGAGACCCAGTACTTC. The chain employs TRBV18 and TRBJ2-5, with D perhaps matching TRBD1 (6 bases). Trimming shortened V by 1 base and J by 1 base, and 10 bases separated the two germline ends. The CDR3 loop spans 15 amino acids. CDR1 is KGHSH and CDR2 is LQKENI in the germline V gene.

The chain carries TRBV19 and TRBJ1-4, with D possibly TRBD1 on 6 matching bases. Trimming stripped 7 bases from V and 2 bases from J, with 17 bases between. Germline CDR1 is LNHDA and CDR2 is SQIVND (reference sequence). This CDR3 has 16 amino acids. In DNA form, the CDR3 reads TGTGCCAGTATGAACGGTGAAGGGGGTACTAATGAAAAACTGTTTTTT. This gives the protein CASMNGEGGTNEKLFF.

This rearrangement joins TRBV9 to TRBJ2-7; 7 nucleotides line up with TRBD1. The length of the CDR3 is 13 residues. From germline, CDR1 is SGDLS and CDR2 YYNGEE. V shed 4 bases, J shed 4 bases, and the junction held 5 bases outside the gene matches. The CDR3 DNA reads TGTGCCAGCAGCAGGGGGACAGAGTACGAGCAGTACTTC. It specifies CASSRGTEYEQYF.